The rows below give T cell receptor beta chains drawn from one sample of a study of blood T cell repertoires in COVID-19. The assay was immunoSEQ multiplex PCR, and TCRdb's table has in-frame clones only and misses some. Of about 330,000 clones in the sample, 65% to 90% were seen once. Sequenced input: peripheral blood. The receptors were sampled from a human donor in a cohort sampled during active COVID-19. The CDR3 runs from the conserved cysteine through the conserved F or W.

J | V | CDR3
TRBJ2-1 | TRBV19 | CASKGLAGGPYNEQFF
TRBJ1-1 | TRBV7-8 | CASSLGGGMNTEAFF
TRBJ2-2 | TRBV5-1 | CASSLGLATTGELFF
TRBJ2-2 | TRBV4-2 | CASSQGLAGGPVDGELFF
TRBJ2-7 | TRBV24-1 | CATSAAGLSYEQYF
TRBJ1-1 | TRBV25-1 | CASSEYDQGGLEAFF
TRBJ2-7 | TRBV27 | CASSFRGTEYEQYF
TRBJ1-5 | TRBV5-1 | CASSLTGDAGSPQHF
TRBJ2-7 | TRBV28 | CASSLAWTVYEQYF
TRBJ1-4 | TRBV6-5 | CASTQQSTTNEKLFF
TRBJ2-5 | TRBV2 | CASTEGLPQYF
TRBJ2-7 | TRBV6-5 | CATQSRQGSLYEQYF
TRBJ2-5 | TRBV5-6 | CASSLERPREAKETQYF
TRBJ2-1 | TRBV7-9 | CASSPRGTDYNEQFF
TRBJ2-1 | TRBV14 | CASSQGLAGINEQFF
TRBJ1-6 | TRBV27 | CASSLRGGYNSPLHF
TRBJ2-1 | TRBV19 | CASSSQNNEQFF
TRBJ2-3 | TRBV18 | CASSPLSGHLDTQYF
TRBJ2-7 | TRBV27 | CASSLSGTGIPYEQYF
TRBJ1-5 | TRBV19 | CASSILSPQGPQHF
TRBJ1-1 | TRBV19 | CASSKHSTEAFF
TRBJ1-4 | TRBV7-8 | CASSLLDRPNEKLFF
TRBJ1-4 | TRBV5-5 | CASSPGDRANEKLFF
TRBJ1-6 | TRBV3-1/TRBV3-2 | CASSQDRDSDSPLHF
TRBJ1-5 | TRBV2 | CASQGQLEQPQHF
TRBJ2-5 | TRBV6-5 | CASSYADRVGETQYF
TRBJ2-1 | TRBV6-5 | CASRGLGGEQFF